One sample yielded the 19 T cell receptor beta chains listed below, sequenced in a study of ipilimumab plus nivolumab after autologous stem cell transplantation. The assay was immunoSEQ multiplex PCR, and TCRdb's table has in-frame clones only and misses some. This table holds around 12,000 clones, roughly 73% found once. The material sequenced was PBMCs, taken in a trial of ipilimumab plus nivolumab as post-transplant consolidation. The receptors were gathered from a male donor with diffuse large B-cell lymphoma.

V usage is TRBV5-1 and J usage is TRBJ2-3; D gene unclear. Trimming cost V 0 bases and J 4 bases, with 12 bases left between them. Germline CDR1 and CDR2: SGHRS and YFSETQ. The CDR3 sequence is 15 residues long. CDR3 DNA: TGCGCCAGCAGCTTGGCGTCGGGTATGTCAGATACGCAGTATTTT. This translates into CASSLASGMSDTQYF. The whole variable domain, filled in from reference TRBV5-1 and TRBJ2-3, reads KAGVTQTPRYLIKTRGQQVTLSCSPISGHRSVSWYQQTPGQGLQFLFEYFSETQRNKGNFPGRFSGRQFSNSRSEMNVSTLELGDSALYLCASSLASGMSDTQYFGPGTRLTVL.

V usage is TRBV30 and J usage is TRBJ1-1; weak D call: TRBD1 (6 bases). Trimming pared 8 bases from V and 0 bases from J, leaving 16 bases between. The CDR3 loop spans 14 amino acids. The V gene's germline CDR1 is GTSNPN and CDR2 SVGIG (reference sequence). As DNA, the CDR3 is TGTGCCAAGGGGCAGGGGCCCCTGAACACTGAAGCTTTCTTT. Its protein product is CAKGQGPLNTEAFF.

J is TRBJ2-2 and V is TRBV18; no reliable D call. Germline V CDR1 and CDR2: KGHSH, LQKENI. Trimming took 4 bases from V and 7 from J, leaving 10 bases between them. CDR3 length: 13 amino acids. The CDR3 sequence: CASSRSKGGELFF. In DNA form, the CDR3 reads TGTGCCAGCTCACGCAGCAAAGGCGGGGAGCTGTTTTTT.

The J gene is TRBJ2-2, the V gene TRBV9, with TRBD2 matching over 9 bases. Losses at the gene ends were 1 base for V and 4 bases for J; bases not matched to a gene: 8. CDR1 is SGDLS, CDR2 YYNGEE, per germline. This CDR3 contains 17 residues. CDR3 residues: CASSVLAGGRITGELFF. The CDR3 nucleotides read TGTGCCAGCAGCGTATTGGCGGGAGGGCGTATCACCGGGGAGCTGTTTTTT.

The V call is TRBV18, the J call TRBJ2-3; D remains unclear. The CDR3 runs 12 residues. Germline-derived CDR1 and CDR2 are KGHSH and LQKENI. The V end was cut by 1 base, the J end by 5 bases, with 4 bases between. CDR3 in DNA: TGTGCCAGCTCACCACGGGTAGATACGCAGTATTTT. It yields the protein CASSPRVDTQYF. Full variable domain (missing parts from reference TRBV18 and TRBJ2-3): NAGVMQNPRHLVRRRGQEARLRCSPMKGHSHVYWYRQLPEEGLKFMVYLQKENIIDESGMPKERFSAEFPKEGPSILRIQQVVRGDSAAYFCASSPRVDTQYFGPGTRLTVL.

For this clone: With a far larger clone one base away, a read error is the likely cause. Different DNA sequences within this sample yield the same CDR3. V and J are TRBV7-2 and TRBJ1-6; D is unresolved. Trimming took off 5 bases at V and 9 bases at J, with 17 bases between the two ends. Per the germline V gene, CDR1 is SGHTA and CDR2 is FQGNSA. The CDR3 is 15 amino acids. The CDR3 region has the DNA TGTGCCAGCAGCCAAGATAACGGGCGTTCTTCACCCCTCCACTTT. This translates into CASSQDNGRSSPLHF.

V and J are TRBV11-3 and TRBJ2-3, with 11 positions matching TRBD2. Trimming removed 1 base from V and 4 bases from J; junction bases left unmatched: 7. Germline values: CDR1 SGHNT, CDR2 YENEEA. The CDR3 covers 17 residues. This CDR3 reads CASSLALSGGAADTQYF. As DNA, the CDR3 is TGTGCCAGCAGCTTAGCACTTAGCGGGGGGGCCGCAGATACGCAGTATTTT.

This clone was counted once. The CDR3, as DNA: TGCGCCAGCAGCTTGGGAACGGTTTACTATGGCTACACCTTC. It translates to CASSLGTVYYGYTF. The chain has TRBV5-1 and TRBJ1-2; D is ambiguous. CDR1 and CDR2 (germline): SGHRS, YFSETQ. Trimming took 0 bases from V and 3 from J, leaving 9 bases between them. CDR3 length equals 14 residues.

This clone appeared a single time. The gene calls are TRBV5-4 and TRBJ2-1, with D possibly being TRBD2 (6 bases). The CDR3 sequence is 14 residues long. With 6 bases removed from V and 14 bases from J, the gap between germline ends came to 24 bases. The V gene's germline CDR1 is SGHNT and CDR2 YYREEE (reference sequence). CDR3 nucleotides: TGTGCCAGCAACCCCACGCCCGATGGGGCTAGCGAGTTCTTC. It yields the protein CASNPTPDGASEFF.

This clone showed up just a few times. V usage is TRBV7-2 and J usage is TRBJ1-1; a possible D gene is TRBD1 (5 bases). The V gene lost 1 base and the J gene lost 4 bases, with 19 bases spanning the gap. The CDR3 is made up of 17 amino acids. In germline, CDR1 is SGHTA, CDR2 FQGNSA. CDR3 coding DNA: TGTGCCAGCAGCTTAGTCCCAGGAGGGGTATCTGGCACTGAAGCTTTCTTT. Amino acids: CASSLVPGGVSGTEAFF.

The CDR3 protein is CASSSTTGGWTEAFF. As DNA, the CDR3 is TGCGCCAGCAGCTCGACGACAGGAGGATGGACTGAAGCTTTCTTT. The chain is built from TRBV5-1 and TRBJ1-1, with a possible D match to TRBD1 (6 bases). Germline loops: CDR1 SGHRS, CDR2 YFSETQ. The CDR3 has 15 amino acids. Trimming left V 3 bases short and J 5 bases short, with 17 bases between.

This clone was recorded only once. The gene calls are TRBV18 and TRBJ2-5; no reliable D call. Germline loops: CDR1 KGHSH, CDR2 LQKENI. The CDR3 is 15 residues long. V was clipped by 1 base and J by 0 bases, with 9 bases between them. The CDR3 nucleotides are TGTGCCAGCTCACCACAAAGGTCGTACCAAGAGACCCAGTACTTC. Translating gives CASSPQRSYQETQYF. The full variable domain, its missing parts supplied by reference TRBV18 and TRBJ2-5, is NAGVMQNPRHLVRRRGQEARLRCSPMKGHSHVYWYRQLPEEGLKFMVYLQKENIIDESGMPKERFSAEFPKEGPSILRIQQVVRGDSAAYFCASSPQRSYQETQYFGPGTRLLVL.

This rearrangement joins TRBV4-3 to TRBJ2-5; no reliable D call. The germline V gene has CDR1 LGHNA and CDR2 YSLEER. Trimming stripped 1 base from V and 1 base from J, with 7 bases between. The CDR3 sequence is 14 residues long. In nucleotides, the CDR3 is TGCGCCAGCAGCCAAGCCGGGCTCCAAGAGACCCAGTACTTC. Translated: CASSQAGLQETQYF.

This chain links TRBV19 with TRBJ2-5, with TRBD2 identical over 7 bases. This CDR3 is built from 13 residues. Trimming took 5 bases from V and 4 from J; bases not matched to a gene: 4. CDR1 is LNHDA, CDR2 SQIVND, per germline (reference sequence). The CDR3: CASSHTSAETQYF. The CDR3 DNA reads TGTGCCAGTAGTCATACTAGCGCAGAGACCCAGTACTTC.

This clone was counted a single time. The chain joins TRBV6-5 to TRBJ2-4; 8 bases are a match to TRBD2. The V and J ends lost 4 bases and 6 bases, in that order; junction bases with no gene match: 11. The CDR3 length is 16 residues. Germline values: CDR1 MNHEY, CDR2 SVGAGI. The CDR3 here is CASSSQGAGERNIQYF. The CDR3 nucleotides read TGTGCCAGCAGTTCGCAAGGAGCGGGGGAACGAAACATTCAGTACTTC.

CDR3 bases: TGTGCCAGCAGTGATTGGGGTCGACCATACGAGCAGTACTTC. Amino acids: CASSDWGRPYEQYF. The J gene is TRBJ2-7, the V gene TRBV6-1; D is uncertain. With 3 bases removed from V and 4 bases from J, the gap between germline ends came to 13 bases. Germline CDR1 is MNHNS and CDR2 is SASEGT. The CDR3 spans 14 residues.

The sample holds one count of this clone. This chain joins TRBV7-6 and TRBJ2-7; D not certain. V dropped 1 base and J dropped 5 bases, with 3 bases sitting between them. This CDR3 contains 11 residues. Germline values: CDR1 SGHVS, CDR2 FNYEAQ. CDR3 loop: CASSLDDEQYF. In DNA, the CDR3 is TGTGCCAGCAGCTTAGACGACGAGCAGTACTTC. The full variable domain, with the rest looked up from reference TRBV7-6 and TRBJ2-7, is GAGVSQSPRYKVTKRGQDVALRCDPISGHVSLYWYRQALGQGPEFLTYFNYEAQQDKSGLPNDRFSAERPEGSISTLTIQRTEQRDSAMYRCASSLDDEQYFGPGTRLTVT.

V and J are TRBV28 and TRBJ2-5, with 8 bases lining up with TRBD1. Unmatched junction bases numbered 5, after V lost 4 bases and J lost 1 base. The length of the CDR3 is 15 residues. Germline assignment: CDR1 MDHEN and CDR2 SYDVKM. In nucleotides, the CDR3 is TGTGCCAGCAGTTCAGGGGGCGCGGGCCAAGAGACCCAGTACTTC. Its protein is CASSSGGAGQETQYF.

The rearrangement joins TRBV12-1 to TRBJ1-2; TRBD1 is the table's D call and was not checked against the DNA. TRBV12-1 corresponds to a pseudogene. There are 17 residues in the CDR3. In nucleotides, the CDR3 is TGTGCCAGCAGCTTTCAGAAGGGGGTAGGGTCACCTTCTGGCTACACCTTC. It encodes CASSFQKGVGSPSGYTF.